This T cell receptor beta chain is drawn from a study of T cell responses to AZD1222 COVID-19 vaccine (dated by TCRdb to about 2021). Some background on the complete study: AZD1222 recipients whose second dose came at about 4 weeks and those whose second dose came at about 12 weeks were combined into one group, since spike-specific TCR depth and breadth did not differ between the two schedules. A total of about 230 trial participants underwent TCR sequencing, of whom around 200 received two doses of AZD1222 and about 26 received two doses of the MenACWY control vaccine. Trial participants were enrolled into age subgroups of 18-55, 56-69 and 70-plus years, which contained about 150, 28 and 57 TCR-sequenced participants, respectively. Broader findings and caveats from the paper: After two AZD1222 doses, both the breadth and the depth of spike-specific TCRs were significantly higher than at day 0 and than in MenACWY recipients. Participants were mostly white British, with more females than males. The authors suggested clonal diversity may have been underestimated. Reportedly, close to half of the unique spike-specific TCRs recognized epitopes lying outside the regions that are mutated in the B.1.351 and B.1.1.7 variants. Because no samples from the day 14 peak response were available, repertoires could be characterized only after the peak T cell response. The vaccine-associated CD4 TCRs covered the entire spike protein, and the dominant responses fell in regions 160-218 and 743-854. The 56-69-year group was small, and its depth increase did not reach significance, likely because of low power. Conclusions about previously exposed vaccinees are limited because only five to seven AZD1222 recipients were SARS-CoV-2 seropositive at baseline.

Concerning this clone: The antigen this receptor binds is unknown. Base qualities are not recorded, but no much larger clone differs from it by a single base.

In light of the paper, this sample's time point label describes: baseline before first vaccination. The vaccinee samples were drawn from two UK trials, COV001 and COV002, one of which was a single-blind randomized controlled phase 2/3 trial testing AZD1222 (ChAdOx1 nCoV-19) in healthy adults. For TCRbeta chain sequencing, PBMC samples were collected from trial participants at day 0 and at day 28 after the second dose. CDR1 and CDR2 were assigned from the germline V gene as MDHEN and SYDVKM. The germline V end is reduced by 3 bases and the J end by 3 bases; junction bases left unmatched: 6. The CDR3 runs 15 amino acids, cysteine and phenylalanine included. Only the CDR3 region is kept as DNA, spanning 45 bases read in frame from base 1. The CDR3 regions of human TCRbeta chains were subjected to immunosequencing. On the study's bioinformatics: Repertoire TCRs were matched against a reference library of SARS-CoV-2-specific TCRs generated with the MIRA antigen-specificity platform. Breadth meant the fraction of unique TCRs that were SARS-CoV-2-associated, whereas depth meant the fraction of total T cells that were SARS-CoV-2-associated. Using the MIRA data, every spike-specific TCR was mapped to the spike region that the TCR reacted to and assigned to either a CD4 or a CD8 class. Log10-transformed breadth and depth values were compared by one-way ANOVA with Sidak's multiple comparisons tests. TCRdb took this table from immuneACCESS and kept in-frame rearrangements with V and J called. Such tables lack part of the clones; where checked against another copy, unresolved V genes explain under half of the gap, and the rest is unexplained. V, J and clone size are taken as reported in that table, and D and trimming were inferred from the DNA itself. This sample holds roughly 140,000 clones; around 91% were observed only once. Around 1.6% of the sample comes from the top ten.

This receptor was taken from an adult in good health. The sample here was peripheral blood, taken on day 0 of AZD1222 vaccination. This chain is built from TRBV28 and TRBJ2-5; 8 middle bases align to TRBD1. The CDR3 sequence is CASSLLGTGKETQYF. The DNA sequence follows: TGTGCCAGCAGTTTGCTGGGGACAGGCAAAGAGACCCAGTACTTC.